This T cell receptor beta chain was sequenced for a study of blood T cell repertoires in COVID-19. Study-wide context: In each case, the material was cDNA or gDNA derived from T cells, B-cell-depleted T cells, or PBMCs.

Original processing notes: Researchers report that nucleated cell counts were estimated from reference gene primer amplification. Some clones are missing from TCRdb's copy, which holds only in-frame ones; the method was immunoSEQ multiplex PCR. V and J calls and clone size are those listed in that table; D and trimming were worked out from the DNA. This table holds 100,000 to 130,000 clones, approximately 82% found once. The trim removed 4 bases at V and 7 bases at J, leaving 6 bases unmatched. In germline, CDR1 is LGHNA, CDR2 YSLEER. This CDR3 is built from 14 residues. This TCR came from a woman aged 70 to 79 with acute or convalescent COVID-19. The J gene is TRBJ1-4, the V gene TRBV4-3; 7 bases are a match to TRBD1. Material: peripheral blood. CDR3 amino acids: CASSLGGAGEKLFF. The CDR3 nucleotides read TGCGCCAGCAGCCTAGGGGGCGCGGGTGAAAAACTGTTTTTT.